Shown below are 14 T cell receptor beta chains from a single sample sequenced in a study of OX40 agonist ivuxolimab in advanced cancers. Assay: immunoSEQ multiplex PCR; the TCRdb copy retains only in-frame clones and omits some. The table lists 35,000 to 55,000 clones, about nine tenths of them singletons, with about 5.5% in the top ten. Specimen: CD4+ or CD8+ T cells sorted from blood, collected in a trial of the OX40 agonist ivuxolimab. These receptors were collected from an adult with an advanced solid tumor such as melanoma, head and neck, liver or kidney cancer.

The chain carries TRBV2 and TRBJ2-6; 10 bases are a match to TRBD1. Germline trimming cut 7 bases from V and 4 bases from J; bases unmatched to any gene: 13. The CDR3 is 18 amino acids. From germline, CDR1 is SNHLY and CDR2 FYNNEI. This CDR3 is CASKARRQGAPGANVLTF. The CDR3 DNA reads TGTGCCAGCAAAGCCAGACGACAGGGGGCGCCCGGGGCCAACGTCCTGACTTTC.

The chain is built from TRBV19 and TRBJ2-1, with 7 nucleotides matching TRBD1. Germline V lookup: CDR1 LNHDA, CDR2 SQIVND (reference sequence). There are 14 residues in the CDR3. Trimming cost V 7 bases and J 2 bases; bases outside gene matches: 5. The CDR3 protein is CASTETGTYNEQFF. For the CDR3, the DNA is TGTGCCAGTACCGAGACAGGGACCTACAATGAGCAGTTCTTC.

The rearrangement links TRBV28 to TRBJ2-5; D is uncertain. The CDR3 sequence is 15 residues long. V lost 5 bases, J lost 4 bases, and 17 bases lay in between. Germline V gene data show CDR1 as MDHEN and CDR2 as SYDVKM. The CDR3 DNA follows: TGTGCCAGCAGTCCCCCCTTAGTGAGGCGAGAGACCCAGTACTTC. Its protein product is CASSPPLVRRETQYF.

The rearrangement joins TRBV19 to TRBJ2-5, with 7 positions matching TRBD1. The V segment lost 5 bases and the J segment 4 bases; nucleotides outside the gene matches: 4. The CDR3 is 13 amino acids. Germline V lookup: CDR1 LNHDA, CDR2 SQIVND (reference sequence). CDR3 DNA: TGTGCCAGTAGTCTGACAGGGTTAGAGACCCAGTACTTC. Encoded protein: CASSLTGLETQYF.

The rearrangement uses TRBV11-2 and TRBJ1-3, with a tentative D call TRBD1 (5 bases). The V end was cut by 7 bases, the J end by 4 bases, with 17 bases between. Looked up from germline, CDR1 is SGHAT and CDR2 is FQNNGV. The CDR3 sequence is 15 residues long. CDR3 sequence reads: CASKRDSPNGNTIYF. In nucleotides, the CDR3 is TGTGCCAGCAAGAGGGACTCGCCGAACGGAAACACCATATATTTT. The variable domain in full, with the rest retrieved from reference TRBV11-2 and TRBJ1-3, is EAGVAQSPRYKIIEKRQSVAFWCNPISGHATLYWYQQILGQGPKLLIQFQNNGVVDDSQLPKDRFSAERLKGVDSTLKIQPAKLEDSAVYLCASKRDSPNGNTIYFGEGSWLTVV.

The gene calls are TRBV9 and TRBJ2-5, with 9 bases that match TRBD1. This CDR3 is 15 amino acids long. CDR1 is SGDLS, CDR2 YYNGEE, per germline. The V segment lost 0 bases and the J segment 3 bases; nucleotides outside the gene matches: 3. CDR3 loop: CASSVGGTGKETQYF. The CDR3 nucleotides are TGTGCCAGCAGCGTAGGGGGGACAGGGAAAGAGACCCAGTACTTC.

This chain links TRBV7-9 with TRBJ2-3; 8 nucleotides align to TRBD2. The CDR3 extends over 16 amino acids. J lost 0 bases, V lost 5 bases, and 7 bases had no gene match. Germline V gene sequence: CDR1 SEHNR, CDR2 FQNEAQ (reference sequence). This CDR3 is CASSPRTSFSTDTQYF. The CDR3 DNA sequence: TGTGCCAGCAGCCCCCGGACTAGCTTTAGCACAGATACGCAGTATTTT.

The chain joins TRBV30 to TRBJ2-7, with TRBD2 identical over 8 bases. The V gene end was trimmed by 3 bases and the J gene end by 2 bases; junction bases not matched to a gene: 6. In germline, CDR1 is GTSNPN, CDR2 SVGIG (reference sequence). The CDR3 loop spans 14 amino acids. CDR3 region: CAWSVGGGPYEQYF. CDR3 in DNA: TGTGCCTGGAGCGTCGGGGGGGGGCCCTACGAGCAGTACTTC.

This clone occurred a few times. The chain combines TRBV4-1 with TRBJ2-7, with unresolved D. Germline V gene sequence: CDR1 MGHRA, CDR2 YSYEKL. Trimming shortened V by 1 base and J by 4 bases, and 8 bases separated the two germline ends. There are 13 residues in the CDR3. CDR3 region: CASSQASYYEQYF. The DNA of the CDR3 is TGCGCCAGCAGCCAAGCCAGTTATTACGAGCAGTACTTC.

The gene calls are TRBV29-1 and TRBJ1-2, with a weak D call TRBD1 (6 bases). V was shortened by 7 bases and J by 4 bases, with 16 bases between the two germline ends. The CDR3 has 13 amino acids. Germline V gives CDR1 SQVTM, CDR2 ANQGSEA. The CDR3: CSADLQGVYGYTF. The CDR3 bases are TGCAGCGCTGATCTACAGGGAGTCTATGGCTACACCTTC.

Notes on this clone: The missing conserved phenylalanine or tryptophan at the end of this CDR3 makes a read error likely. No DNA is shown, since the ends of the CDR3 on it are uncertain; the CDR3 is the one TCRdb lists. The CDR3 protein is CASSDSAL. The chain uses TRBV30 and TRBJ1-2. The CDR3 adds up to 8 amino acids, both ends counted. CDR1 and CDR2 (germline): GTSNPN, SVGIG (reference sequence).

The chain uses TRBV7-2 and TRBJ2-7; 7 nucleotides align to TRBD1. The trim removed 2 bases at V and 2 bases at J, leaving 3 bases unmatched. Germline CDR1 SGHTA, CDR2 FQGNSA. This CDR3 is 14 amino acids long. The CDR3 DNA reads as TGTGCCAGCAGCTTATCCGGACAGGCCTACGAGCAGTACTTC. The encoded protein is CASSLSGQAYEQYF.

The chain uses TRBV5-4 and TRBJ1-2, with TRBD1 as a possible D gene (5 bases). The germline CDR1 and CDR2 sequences are SGHNT and YYREEE (reference sequence). CDR3 length: 13 residues. Trimming took off 6 bases at V and 4 bases at J, with 13 bases between the two ends. The CDR3 DNA reads as TGTGCCAGCAATGCCAGGGAAGGCTATGGCTACACCTTC. Encoded protein: CASNAREGYGYTF.

The chain uses TRBV7-6 and TRBJ2-1, with a weak D call TRBD2 (6 bases). V lost 3 bases and J lost 6, with 12 bases in between. Germline values: CDR1 SGHVS, CDR2 FNYEAQ. This CDR3 contains 14 residues. DNA of the CDR3: TGTGCCAGCAGCTTTTCGGTAGCGGTCAATGAGCAGTTCTTC. Translation gives CASSFSVAVNEQFF.